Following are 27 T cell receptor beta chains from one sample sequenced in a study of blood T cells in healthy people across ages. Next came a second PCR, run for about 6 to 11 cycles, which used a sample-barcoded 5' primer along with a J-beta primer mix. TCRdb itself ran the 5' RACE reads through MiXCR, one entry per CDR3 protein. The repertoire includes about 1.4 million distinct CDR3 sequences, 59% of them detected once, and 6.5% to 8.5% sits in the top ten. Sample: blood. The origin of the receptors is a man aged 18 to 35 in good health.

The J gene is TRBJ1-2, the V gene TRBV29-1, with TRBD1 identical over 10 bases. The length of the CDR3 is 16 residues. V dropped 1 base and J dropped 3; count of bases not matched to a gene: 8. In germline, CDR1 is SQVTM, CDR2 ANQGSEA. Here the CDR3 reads CSVEGRGQGDHYGYTF. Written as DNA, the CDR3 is TGCAGCGTTGAAGGCCGAGGACAGGGGGATCACTATGGCTACACCTTC.

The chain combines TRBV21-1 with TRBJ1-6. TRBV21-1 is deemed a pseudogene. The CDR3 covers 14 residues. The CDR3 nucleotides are TGTGCCAGCAGCACTAGGGTGTTTAATTCACCCCTCCACTTT. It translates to CASSTRVFNSPLHF.

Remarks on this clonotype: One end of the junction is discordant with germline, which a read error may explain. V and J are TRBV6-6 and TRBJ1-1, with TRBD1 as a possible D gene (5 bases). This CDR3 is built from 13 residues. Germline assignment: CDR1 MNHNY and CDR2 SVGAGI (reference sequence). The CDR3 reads CASNYSSRAGAFF. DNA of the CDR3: TGTGCCAGCAATTACTCTTCCAGGGCGGGAGCTTTCTTT.

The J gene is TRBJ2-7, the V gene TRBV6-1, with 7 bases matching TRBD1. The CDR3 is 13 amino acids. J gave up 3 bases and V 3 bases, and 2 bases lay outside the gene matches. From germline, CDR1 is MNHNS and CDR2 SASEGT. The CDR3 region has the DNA TGTGCCAGCAGTGATAGGACAGGCTACGAGCAGTACTTC. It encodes CASSDRTGYEQYF.

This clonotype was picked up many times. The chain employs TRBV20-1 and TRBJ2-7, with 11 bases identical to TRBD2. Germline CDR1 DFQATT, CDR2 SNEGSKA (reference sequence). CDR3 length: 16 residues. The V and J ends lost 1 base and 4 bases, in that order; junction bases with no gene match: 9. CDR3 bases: TGCAGTGCTAGAGTGTCAGTAGCGGGAGGGGTGTACGAGCAGTACTTC. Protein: CSARVSVAGGVYEQYF.

CDR3 region: CASSQDNPDKLHF. CDR3 nucleotides: TGTGCCAGCAGCCAAGATAACCCAGACAAACTCCACTTT. This chain connects TRBV4-2 to TRBJ1-6, with unresolved D. Germline CDR1 is LGHNA and CDR2 is YNFKEQ. The CDR3 spans 13 residues. V lost 0 bases and J lost 16, with 13 bases in between.

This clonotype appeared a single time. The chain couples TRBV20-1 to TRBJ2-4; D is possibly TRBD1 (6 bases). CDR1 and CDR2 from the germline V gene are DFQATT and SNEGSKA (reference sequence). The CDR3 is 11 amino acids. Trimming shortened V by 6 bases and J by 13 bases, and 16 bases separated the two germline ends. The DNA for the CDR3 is TGCAGTGCCCGGACAGTTAATCAGCAGTACTTC. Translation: CSARTVNQQYF.

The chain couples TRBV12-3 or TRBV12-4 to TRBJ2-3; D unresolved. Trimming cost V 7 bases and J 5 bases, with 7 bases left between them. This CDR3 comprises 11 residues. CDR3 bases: TGTGCCAGCACTCTTCGAGATACGCAGTATTTT. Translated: CASTLRDTQYF.

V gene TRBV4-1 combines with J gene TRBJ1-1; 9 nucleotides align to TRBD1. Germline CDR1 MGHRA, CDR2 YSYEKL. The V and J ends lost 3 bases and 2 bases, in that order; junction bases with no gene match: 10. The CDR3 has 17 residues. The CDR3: CASSHRQGEIGNTEAFF. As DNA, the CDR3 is TGCGCCAGCAGCCACCGACAGGGGGAGATCGGTAACACTGAAGCTTTCTTT.

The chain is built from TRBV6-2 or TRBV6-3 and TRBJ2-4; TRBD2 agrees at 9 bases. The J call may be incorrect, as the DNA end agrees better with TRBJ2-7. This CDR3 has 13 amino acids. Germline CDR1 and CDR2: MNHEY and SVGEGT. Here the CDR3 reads CASSPPAGGEQYF. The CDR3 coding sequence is TGTGCCAGCAGCCCCCCAGCGGGGGGCGAGCAGTACTTC.

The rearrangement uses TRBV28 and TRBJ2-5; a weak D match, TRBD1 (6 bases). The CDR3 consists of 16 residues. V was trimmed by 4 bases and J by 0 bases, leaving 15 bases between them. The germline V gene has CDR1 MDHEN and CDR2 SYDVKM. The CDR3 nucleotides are TGTGCCAGCAGTTCTATGGCGGACAGTAACCAAGAGACCCAGTACTTC. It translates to CASSSMADSNQETQYF.

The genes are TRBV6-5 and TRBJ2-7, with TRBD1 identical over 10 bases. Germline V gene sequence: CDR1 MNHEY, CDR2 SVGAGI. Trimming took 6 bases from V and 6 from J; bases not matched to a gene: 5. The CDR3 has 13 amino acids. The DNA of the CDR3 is TGTGCCAGCAGACGGGACAGGGGTGGCGAGCAGTACTTC. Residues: CASRRDRGGEQYF.

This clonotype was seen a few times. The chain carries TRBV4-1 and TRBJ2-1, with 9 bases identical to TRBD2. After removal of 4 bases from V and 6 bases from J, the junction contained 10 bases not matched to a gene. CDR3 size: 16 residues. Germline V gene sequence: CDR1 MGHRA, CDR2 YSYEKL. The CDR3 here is CASSPPPSGVVNEQFF. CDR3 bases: TGCGCCAGCAGCCCACCTCCTAGCGGGGTCGTCAATGAGCAGTTCTTC.

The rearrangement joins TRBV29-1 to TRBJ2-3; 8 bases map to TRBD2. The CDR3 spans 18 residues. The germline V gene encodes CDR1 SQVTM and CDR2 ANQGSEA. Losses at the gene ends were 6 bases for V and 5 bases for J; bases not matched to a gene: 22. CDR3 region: CSVDGTVVGRGVLDTQYF. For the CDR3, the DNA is TGCAGCGTCGACGGGACCGTGGTTGGGCGGGGGGTACTAGATACGCAGTATTTT.

CDR3 residues: CSASHWTGSSEQYF. CDR3 DNA: TGCAGTGCTAGTCATTGGACAGGGTCGTCCGAGCAGTACTTC. The V call is TRBV20-1, the J call TRBJ2-7; TRBD1 matches at 8 bases. There are 14 residues in the CDR3. V dropped 3 bases and J dropped 6; count of bases not matched to a gene: 10. CDR1 DFQATT and CDR2 SNEGSKA come from the germline V gene (reference sequence).

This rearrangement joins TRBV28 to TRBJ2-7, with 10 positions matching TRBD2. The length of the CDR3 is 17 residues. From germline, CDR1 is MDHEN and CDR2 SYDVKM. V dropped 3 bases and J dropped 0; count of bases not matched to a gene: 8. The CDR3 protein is CASSFNPSSGSSYEQYF. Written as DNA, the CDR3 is TGTGCCAGCAGTTTCAACCCGTCTAGCGGGAGCTCCTACGAGCAGTACTTC.

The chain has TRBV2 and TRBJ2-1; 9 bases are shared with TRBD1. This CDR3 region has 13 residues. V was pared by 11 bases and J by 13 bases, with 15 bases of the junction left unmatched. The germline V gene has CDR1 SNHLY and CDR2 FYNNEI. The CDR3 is CAGQGQGEETQFF. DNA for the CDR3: TGTGCCGGCCAGGGACAGGGAGAGGAGACCCAGTTCTTC. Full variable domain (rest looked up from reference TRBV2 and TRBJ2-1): EPEVTQTPSHQVTQMGQEVILRCVPISNHLYFYWYRQILGQKVEFLVSFYNNEISEKSEIFDDQFSVERPDGSNFTLKIRSTKLEDSAMYFCAGQGQGEETQFFGPGTRLTVL.

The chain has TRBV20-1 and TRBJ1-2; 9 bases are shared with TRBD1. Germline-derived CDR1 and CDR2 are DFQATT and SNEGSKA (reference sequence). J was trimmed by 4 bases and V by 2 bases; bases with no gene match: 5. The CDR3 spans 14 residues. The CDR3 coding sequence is TGCAGTGCTAGACACCGGGACAGGGTCTATGGCTACACCTTC. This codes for CSARHRDRVYGYTF.

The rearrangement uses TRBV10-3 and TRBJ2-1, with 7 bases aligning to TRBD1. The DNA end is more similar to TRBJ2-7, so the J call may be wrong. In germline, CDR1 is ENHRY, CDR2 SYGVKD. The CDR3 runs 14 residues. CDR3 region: CAINNRGSYNEQYF. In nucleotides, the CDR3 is TGTGCCATCAACAACAGGGGAAGTTACAATGAGCAGTACTTC.

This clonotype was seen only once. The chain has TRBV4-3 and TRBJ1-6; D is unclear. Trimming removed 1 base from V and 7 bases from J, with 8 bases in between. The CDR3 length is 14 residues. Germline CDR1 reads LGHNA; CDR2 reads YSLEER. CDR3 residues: CASSQVPKNSPLHF. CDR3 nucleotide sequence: TGCGCCAGCAGCCAAGTACCGAAAAATTCACCCCTCCACTTT.

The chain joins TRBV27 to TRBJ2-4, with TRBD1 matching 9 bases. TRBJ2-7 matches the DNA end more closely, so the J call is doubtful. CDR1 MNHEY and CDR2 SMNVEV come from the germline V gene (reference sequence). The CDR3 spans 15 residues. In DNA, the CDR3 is TGTGCCAGCAGTTACGGGACAGGGATAGGCGGCGAGCAGTACTTC. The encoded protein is CASSYGTGIGGEQYF.

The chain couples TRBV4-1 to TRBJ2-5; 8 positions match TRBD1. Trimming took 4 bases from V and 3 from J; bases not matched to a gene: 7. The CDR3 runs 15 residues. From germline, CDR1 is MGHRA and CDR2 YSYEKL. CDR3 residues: CASSPKAGGEETQYF. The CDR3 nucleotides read TGCGCCAGCAGCCCAAAGGCAGGGGGCGAAGAGACCCAGTACTTC.

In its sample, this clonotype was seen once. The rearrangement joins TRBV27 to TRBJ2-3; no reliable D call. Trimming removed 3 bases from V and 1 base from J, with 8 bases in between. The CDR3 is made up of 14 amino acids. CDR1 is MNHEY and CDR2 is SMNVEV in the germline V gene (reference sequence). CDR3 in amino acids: CASSFSERTDTQYF. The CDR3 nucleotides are TGTGCCAGCAGTTTCTCGGAGCGCACAGATACGCAGTATTTT.

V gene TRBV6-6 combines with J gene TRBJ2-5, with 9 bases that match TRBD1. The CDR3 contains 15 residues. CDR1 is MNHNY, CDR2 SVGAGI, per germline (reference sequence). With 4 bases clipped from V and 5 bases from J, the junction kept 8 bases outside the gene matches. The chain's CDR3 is CASSFPGQGGETQYF. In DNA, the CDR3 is TGTGCCAGCAGTTTTCCGGGACAGGGAGGGGAGACCCAGTACTTC.

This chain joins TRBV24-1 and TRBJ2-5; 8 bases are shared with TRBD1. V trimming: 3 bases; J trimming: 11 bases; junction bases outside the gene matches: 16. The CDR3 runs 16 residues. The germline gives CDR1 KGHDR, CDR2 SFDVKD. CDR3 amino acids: CATSDLTGELGNEQYF. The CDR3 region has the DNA TGTGCCACCAGTGATCTGACAGGGGAGTTGGGCAATGAGCAGTACTTC.

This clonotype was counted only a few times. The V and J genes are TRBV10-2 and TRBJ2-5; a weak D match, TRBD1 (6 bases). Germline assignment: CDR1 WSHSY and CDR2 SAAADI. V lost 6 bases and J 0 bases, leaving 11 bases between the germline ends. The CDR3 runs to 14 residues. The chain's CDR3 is CASRGDRYQETQYF. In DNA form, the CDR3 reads TGCGCCAGCAGAGGAGACAGGTACCAAGAGACCCAGTACTTC.

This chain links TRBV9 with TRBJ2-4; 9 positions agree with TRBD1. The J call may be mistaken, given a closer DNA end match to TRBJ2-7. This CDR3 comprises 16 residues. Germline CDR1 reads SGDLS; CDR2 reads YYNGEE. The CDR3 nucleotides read TGTGCCAGCAGCCCCCGAGGGGGACAGGGACTCTACGAGCAGTACTTC. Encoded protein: CASSPRGGQGLYEQYF.